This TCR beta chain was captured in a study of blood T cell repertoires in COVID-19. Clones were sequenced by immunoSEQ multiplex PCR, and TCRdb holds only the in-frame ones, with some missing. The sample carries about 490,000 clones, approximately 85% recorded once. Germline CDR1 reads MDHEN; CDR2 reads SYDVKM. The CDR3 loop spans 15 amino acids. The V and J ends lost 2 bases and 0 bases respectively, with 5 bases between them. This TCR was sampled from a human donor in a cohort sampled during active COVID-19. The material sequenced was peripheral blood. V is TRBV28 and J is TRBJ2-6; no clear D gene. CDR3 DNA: TGTGCCAGCAGTTTACAGGTCTCTGGGGCCAACGTCCTGACTTTC. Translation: CASSLQVSGANVLTF.